This T cell receptor (beta chain) was observed in a study of shared clonotypes between healthy human individuals. From germline, CDR1 is SGHRS and CDR2 YFSETQ. This CDR3 has 15 amino acids. V lost 4 bases to trimming and J lost 6 bases; unmatched junction nucleotides: 5. Method: immunoSEQ multiplex PCR; TCRdb's copy keeps in-frame clones and lacks some. Of about 2.3 million clones detected, under 95% appear once; the ten largest clones hold roughly 0.34%. This receptor was taken from a man between 18 and 35 years old in good health. Some clones in this sample may be carry-over from other donors' samples. The source material was naive CD4+ T cells from PBMCs. Subset reported: CD45RA+ positively selected. V and J are TRBV5-1 and TRBJ1-5; the match to TRBD1 covers 12 bases. The CDR3 DNA follows: TGCGCCAGCAGCGAGGGACAGGGGGCTGGTCAGCCCCAGCATTTT. As protein: CASSEGQGAGQPQHF.